The sequence of this T cell receptor (beta chain) was determined in a study of T cells after yellow fever vaccination. The study, taken as a whole, reports: The appearance of a small share of clonotypes in both CD4 and CD8 compartments was observed. Re-detected after boosting: most primary clones, 95% to 98% of CD4 and 80% to 90% of CD8.

The table lists this clonotype with many counts. Its antigen is as yet unknown. V lost 3 bases, J lost 4 bases, and 24 bases lay in between. CDR1 and CDR2 (germline): SGHRS, YFSETQ. This CDR3 spans 18 amino acids. Using its own MiXCR run on the 5' RACE reads, TCRdb lists one record per CDR3 protein. The sample includes some 340,000 distinct CDR3 sequences, 4.1% of them seen just once. This TCR was sampled from a man younger than 30 who received the YFV17D yellow fever vaccine. The chain has TRBV5-1 and TRBJ2-3; unclear D gene. The specimen was PBMCs, collected 5 days after the yellow fever booster vaccination. CDR3 sequence reads: CASSSPALGYAFADTQYF. DNA of the CDR3: TGCGCCAGCAGCTCACCCGCCCTGGGTTACGCGTTCGCAGATACGCAGTATTTT.